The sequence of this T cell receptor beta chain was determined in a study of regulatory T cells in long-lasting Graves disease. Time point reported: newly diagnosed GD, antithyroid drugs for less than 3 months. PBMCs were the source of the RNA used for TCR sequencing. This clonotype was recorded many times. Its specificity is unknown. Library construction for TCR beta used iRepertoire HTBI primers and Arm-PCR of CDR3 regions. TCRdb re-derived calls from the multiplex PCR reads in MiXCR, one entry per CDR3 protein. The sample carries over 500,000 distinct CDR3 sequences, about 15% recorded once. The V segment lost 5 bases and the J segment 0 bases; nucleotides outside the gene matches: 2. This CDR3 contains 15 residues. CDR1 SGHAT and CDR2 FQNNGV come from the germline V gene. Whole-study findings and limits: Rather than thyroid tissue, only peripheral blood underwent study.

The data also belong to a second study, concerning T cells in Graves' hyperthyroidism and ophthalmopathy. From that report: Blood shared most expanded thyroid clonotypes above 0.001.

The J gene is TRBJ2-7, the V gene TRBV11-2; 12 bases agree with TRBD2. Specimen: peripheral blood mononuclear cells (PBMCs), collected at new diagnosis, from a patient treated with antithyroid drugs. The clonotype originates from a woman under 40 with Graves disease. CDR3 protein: CASSVTSGSSYEQYF. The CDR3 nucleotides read TGTGCCAGCAGCGTGACTAGCGGGAGCTCCTACGAGCAGTACTTC.